These T cell receptor beta chains were read from a single sample in a study of Ad26.COV2.S vaccination and SARS-CoV-2 variants. Generated by immunoSEQ multiplex PCR, the TCRdb table keeps only in-frame clones and is missing some. The profile shows around 450,000 clones, 89% of them singletons. The sample was peripheral blood, taken in a trial of Ad26.COV2.S vaccine versus placebo. The receptors stem from a person aged 18 to 65 who received the Ad26.COV2.S COVID-19 vaccine or a placebo. CDR3s include the opening cysteine and the closing phenylalanine or tryptophan. The D gene is left open where the match is weak. The size field is filled for only some rows; it gives once, few, many or a size class.

v_gene,j_gene,d_gene,abundance,CDR3aa,CDR3nt
TRBV20-1,TRBJ2-1,.,.,CSAQNRLEQFF,TGCAGTGCCCAAAATCGGCTTGAGCAGTTCTTC
TRBV12-3/TRBV12-4,TRBJ1-1,.,.,CASSRRRDTEAFF,TGTGCCAGCAGCAGGAGGAGGGACACTGAAGCTTTCTTT
TRBV18,TRBJ2-7,.,.,CASSPNREDEQYF,TGTGCCAGCTCACCCAACAGGGAAGACGAGCAGTACTTC
TRBV30,TRBJ1-6,.,.,CAWSLVGDNSPLHF,TGTGCCTGGAGCTTGGTTGGTGATAATTCACCCCTCCACTTT
TRBV5-1,TRBJ2-2,.,.,CASSEGPHTGELFF,TGCGCCAGCAGCGAGGGGCCTCACACCGGGGAGCTGTTTTTT
TRBV5-4,TRBJ2-1,.,once,CASSMDFWKQFF,TGTGCCAGCAGCATGGACTTTTGGAAGCAGTTCTTC
TRBV6-5,TRBJ1-1,.,.,CASSSHWTGNTEAFF,TGTGCCAGCAGTTCACACTGGACGGGGAACACTGAAGCTTTCTTT
TRBV2,TRBJ2-2,TRBD1,.,CASSRQGGNTGELFF,TGTGCCAGCAGCCGACAGGGGGGAAACACCGGGGAGCTGTTTTTT
TRBV12-3/TRBV12-4,TRBJ1-5,.,.,CASSFSDQPQHF,TGTGCCAGCAGTTTTTCGGATCAGCCCCAGCATTTT
TRBV7-2,TRBJ1-1,.,.,CASSPSVTRIPEAFF,TGTGCCAGCAGCCCTAGCGTAACACGGATCCCTGAAGCTTTCTTT
TRBV14,TRBJ2-3,.,few,CASSQYTGSRTDTQYF,TGTGCCAGCAGCCAATATACCGGGAGTAGGACAGATACGCAGTATTTT
TRBV15,TRBJ1-4,.,.,CATSRGGQNEKLFF,TGTGCCACCAGCAGGGGCGGACAGAATGAAAAACTGTTTTTT
TRBV7-2,TRBJ1-5,.,few,CASSWLGEIRDQPQHF,TGTGCCAGCAGCTGGCTCGGGGAGATTAGGGATCAGCCCCAGCATTTT
TRBV6-6,TRBJ1-6,TRBD1,.,CASSYSRTGGSPLHF,TGTGCCAGCAGTTACTCGCGGACAGGGGGTTCACCCCTCCACTTT
TRBV10-3,TRBJ2-1,.,.,CAISESGSSYNEQFF,TGTGCCATCAGTGAGTCAGGTAGCTCCTACAATGAGCAGTTCTTC
TRBV4-3,TRBJ1-4,.,.,CASSHSSGWAGYEKLFF,TGCGCCAGCAGCCATTCCTCCGGATGGGCAGGGTATGAAAAACTGTTTTTT
TRBV28,TRBJ1-1,TRBD1,.,CASSLFGSPGTGEAFF,TGTGCCAGCAGTTTATTCGGAAGCCCCGGGACAGGTGAAGCTTTCTTT
TRBV6-4,TRBJ2-3,.,few,CASSDQPGIGDTQYF,TGTGCCAGCAGTGACCAACCTGGAATAGGGGATACGCAGTATTTT
TRBV7-2,TRBJ1-6,.,.,CASSLGGLIHSPLHF,TGTGCCAGCAGCTTAGGCGGGTTGATCCATTCACCCCTCCACTTT
TRBV2,TRBJ2-2,.,.,CASSGIRHTGELFF,TGTGCCAGCAGTGGAATTAGGCACACCGGGGAGCTGTTTTTT
TRBV11-3,TRBJ2-7,.,.,CASSLTGYNNEQYF,TGTGCCAGCAGCTTAACAGGGTATAATAACGAGCAGTACTTC
TRBV27,TRBJ2-5,.,.,CASSPDRTKETQYF,TGTGCCAGCAGCCCCGACAGGACCAAAGAGACCCAGTACTTC
TRBV2,TRBJ2-1,TRBD1,.,CASSENPGGSYNEQFF,TGTGCCAGCAGTGAAAACCCAGGGGGATCCTACAATGAGCAGTTCTTC
TRBV13,TRBJ2-7,.,.,CASSLSASRTTNYEQYF,TGTGCCAGCAGCTTATCGGCGTCCCGGACGACAAACTACGAGCAGTACTTC
TRBV5-1,TRBJ2-1,.,.,CASSSRGAGSYNEQFF,TGCGCCAGCAGCTCTAGGGGGGCAGGCTCCTACAATGAGCAGTTCTTC
TRBV28,TRBJ1-3,.,few,CASSPPGQGNTIYF,TGTGCCAGCAGTCCCCCTGGACAGGGAAACACCATATATTTT
TRBV30,TRBJ1-1,.,once,CAWTFGGVRAFF,TGTGCCTGGACTTTCGGGGGAGTTCGAGCTTTCTTT
TRBV3-1/TRBV3-2,TRBJ1-2,.,few,CASSQAVDTLVSYGYTF,TGTGCCAGCAGCCAAGCAGTTGACACCCTAGTGTCGTATGGCTACACCTTC
TRBV5-1,TRBJ2-3,.,.,CASSFQGDFRTDTQYF,TGCGCCAGCAGCTTCCAGGGAGATTTTCGCACAGATACGCAGTATTTT
TRBV6-2/TRBV6-3,TRBJ1-2,.,.,CASSWGGQNYGYTF,TGTGCCAGCAGTTGGGGAGGACAGAACTATGGCTACACCTTC
TRBV4-2,TRBJ2-3,.,.,CASSLNPGSGYTDTQYF,TGTGCCAGCAGCCTTAACCCCGGGAGCGGGTACACAGATACGCAGTATTTT
TRBV19,TRBJ1-1,.,.,CASRENTEAFF,TGTGCGAGTAGAGAGAACACTGAAGCTTTCTTT
TRBV7-3,TRBJ2-3,.,.,CASSPSTSTDTQYF,TGTGCCAGCAGCCCGTCCACTAGCACAGATACGCAGTATTTT
TRBV19,TRBJ1-4,TRBD1,.,CASSGRQGAQATNEKLFF,TGTGCCAGTAGTGGAAGACAGGGGGCCCAGGCAACTAATGAAAAACTGTTTTTT
TRBV5-1,TRBJ1-1,.,.,CASSLDRNTEAFF,TGCGCCAGCAGCCTCGACAGGAACACTGAAGCTTTCTTT
TRBV7-7,TRBJ1-3,TRBD1,.,CASSLEDRAPSGNTIYF,TGTGCCAGCAGCTTAGAAGACAGGGCCCCCTCTGGAAACACCATATATTTT
TRBV28,TRBJ2-3,.,.,CAIGMGGDEGDTQYF,TGTGCCATCGGTATGGGCGGGGATGAGGGAGATACGCAGTATTTT
TRBV4-1,TRBJ1-2,TRBD1,.,CASSQMGQSITDGYTF,TGCGCCAGCAGCCAGATGGGACAGTCAATAACGGATGGCTACACCTTC
TRBV6-5,TRBJ2-1,.,.,CASSYSVPAHNEQFF,TGTGCCAGCAGTTACTCGGTCCCGGCCCACAATGAGCAGTTCTTC
TRBV24-1,TRBJ2-1,.,.,CATSDSRINEQFF,TGTGCCACCAGTGATAGCCGCATCAATGAGCAGTTCTTC
TRBV3-1/TRBV3-2,TRBJ2-3,TRBD2,.,CASSPTSGSVTQYF,TGTGCCAGCAGCCCGACTAGCGGGAGTGTCACGCAGTATTTT
TRBV7-6,TRBJ1-3,.,.,CASSITASSGNTIYF,TGTGCCAGCAGCATCACAGCTTCCTCTGGAAACACCATATATTTT
TRBV6-2/TRBV6-3,TRBJ2-5,.,.,CASSGQTRETQYF,TGTGCCAGCAGCGGACAGACGCGGGAGACCCAGTACTTC
TRBV7-3,TRBJ2-7,TRBD1,.,CASSLTSGQGYEQYF,TGTGCCAGCAGCTTAACGTCAGGACAGGGTTACGAGCAGTACTTC
TRBV7-2,TRBJ2-3,TRBD1,.,CASSSRTGDGTDTQYF,TGTGCCAGCAGCTCGCGGACAGGGGACGGCACAGATACGCAGTATTTT
TRBV7-3,TRBJ2-2,TRBD1,.,CASSSGTGNTGELFF,TGTGCCAGCAGCTCCGGGACAGGGAACACCGGGGAGCTGTTTTTT
TRBV13,TRBJ2-3,TRBD1,once,CASSPPGTGVTDTQYF,TGTGCCAGCAGCCCACCTGGGACAGGGGTCACAGATACGCAGTATTTT
TRBV29-1,TRBJ2-1,.,.,CSVTGGQRRLNEQFF,TGCAGCGTTACCGGGGGACAGAGGCGACTCAATGAGCAGTTCTTC
TRBV5-4,TRBJ2-2,.,.,CASSPGENTGELFF,TGTGCCAGCAGTCCGGGGGAGAACACCGGGGAGCTGTTTTTT
TRBV2,TRBJ1-1,.,.,CASSTRGQYTEAFF,TGTGCCAGCAGCACAAGGGGACAATACACTGAAGCTTTCTTT
TRBV4-2,TRBJ2-3,.,.,CASSQDHRSTSTDTQYF,TGTGCCAGCAGCCAAGATCACCGGTCGACTAGCACAGATACGCAGTATTTT
TRBV27,TRBJ2-1,TRBD2,.,CASSLYGGENEQFF,TGTGCCAGCAGTTTATACGGGGGGGAGAATGAGCAGTTCTTC
TRBV11-3,TRBJ1-2,TRBD1,.,CASSSHGQVGYTF,TGTGCCAGCAGCTCGCACGGACAGGTGGGCTACACCTTC
TRBV24-1,TRBJ1-1,.,.,CATSGGANTEAFF,TGTGCCACCAGCGGGGGGGCGAACACTGAAGCTTTCTTT
TRBV18,TRBJ2-2,.,.,CASSQGAIGPPITGELFF,TGTGCCAGCTCACAAGGGGCTATAGGGCCCCCAATAACCGGGGAGCTGTTTTTT